A selection of T cell receptor beta chains follows, all from one sample in a study of blood T cell repertoires in COVID-19. The data were produced by immunoSEQ multiplex PCR, yet TCRdb's version contains in-frame clones alone and is incomplete. The sample lists some 200,000 clones, approximately 85% occurring once. The material sequenced was peripheral blood. The receptors shown here come from a woman aged 60-70 years with acute or convalescent COVID-19. The CDR3 runs from the conserved cysteine through the conserved F or W.

v_call cdr3_aa
TRBV28 CASSLQGFSTDTQYF
TRBV23-1 CASSQFGAQFF
TRBV7-2 CASSLDREGSSPLHF
TRBV19 CASSGSGGSWQPQHF
TRBV5-1 CASSLEAGVNTEAFF
TRBV6-5 CASSYTGDDNYGYTF
TRBV2 CASSAQGLTNEKLFF
TRBV5-1 CASFPRGTPANEQFF
TRBV7-2 CASSPERVGYTF
TRBV11-2 CASSLGRWNTEAFF
TRBV28 CASSFSPTGGWNEKLFF
TRBV6-5 CASSQAGGKETQYF
TRBV7-8 CASSLDINEQYF
TRBV2 CASSSGTGGRGNTIYF
TRBV18 CASSRDRQQETQYF
TRBV6-2/TRBV6-3 CASSYPQVGRFVDEQFF
TRBV19 CASSSRTDPREKLFF
TRBV5-1 CASSSRGIDSPLHF
TRBV18 CASSPNNSGNTIYF
TRBV19 CASSPGLRAEAFF
TRBV2 CASIPGQVTGELFF
TRBV6-1 CASSESREPQHF
TRBV10-2 CASRGANTEAFF
TRBV7-6 CASSPAEGAYAEAFF
TRBV28 CASRQGINSPLHF
TRBV3-1/TRBV3-2 CASSRRLAGPGNEQFF
TRBV29-1 CSVTRDSSYEQYF
TRBV28 CASRADRGPYNEQFF
TRBV27 CASGVGGSQYEQYF
TRBV6-6 CASSSGRGGEKLFF
TRBV7-9 CASSLRSGRMDAGYTF
TRBV6-1 CASSERRMGEAFF
TRBV18 CASSPSNLAGAGELFF
TRBV7-9 CASSLGAGGPETQYF
TRBV6-5 CASTLDRGITEAFF
TRBV28 CASSSSGTKGETQYF
TRBV27 CASSLSTGTEAFF